This T cell receptor (beta chain) is from a study of CXCR3-negative and CXCR3-positive naive CD8 T cells. Phenotypically, naive CD8+ T cells corresponded to CD45RO-CCR7+CD27+CD95-. General study findings and limits: Relative to CXCR3-negative naive cells, CXCR3-positive naive cells had more hydrophobic TRB CDR3s.

A word on this clonotype: Its antigen is undetermined.

cDNA libraries for TRB were generated by 5' RACE incorporating UMI labels. Reanalyzing the 5' RACE reads, TCRdb keeps one entry per CDR3 protein, without DNA. This listing includes approximately 130,000 distinct CDR3 sequences. The clonotype was recovered from a human donor in good health. Some clones in this sample may be carry-over from other donors' samples. Specimen: naive CXCR3+ CD8+ T cells from blood. The subset was: CD45RO-CCR7+CD27+CD95- naive CD8+ T cells expressing CXCR3 (TNR3+).

The chain's CDR3 is CASSQGPKAFF. This chain links TRBV4-3 with TRBJ1-1; TCRdb lists TRBD1, though no DNA is available to test this call. Germline V CDR1 and CDR2: LGHNA, YSLEER. The CDR3 is 11 amino acids.